The 22 T cell receptor beta chains below were found in one sample sequenced in a study of OX40 agonist ivuxolimab in advanced cancers. Libraries were prepared by immunoSEQ multiplex PCR; TCRdb keeps only in-frame clonotypes and omits some of them. The sample carries about 44,000 clones, roughly nine tenths recorded once. The specimen was CD4+ or CD8+ T cells sorted from blood, collected in a trial of the OX40 agonist ivuxolimab. The source is an adult with an advanced solid tumor such as melanoma, head and neck, liver or kidney cancer.

V gene TRBV19 combines with J gene TRBJ2-1, with D possibly TRBD2 on 5 matching bases. V lost 1 base, J lost 9 bases, and 19 bases lay in between. The CDR3 is 16 residues long. Germline CDR1 and CDR2: LNHDA and SQIVND (reference sequence). CDR3 DNA sequence: TGTGCCAGTAGTATAGTTCTAGCCGCCCGTATTTTTGAGCAGTTCTTC. Its protein product is CASSIVLAARIFEQFF.

As DNA, the CDR3 is TGTGCCAGCAGCCCCGGTGTTGGGACCTACGAGCAGTACTTC. Translating it yields CASSPGVGTYEQYF. The chain uses TRBV11-2 and TRBJ2-7; D uncertain. This CDR3 region has 14 residues. Germline-derived CDR1 and CDR2 are SGHAT and FQNNGV. Trimming shortened V by 5 bases and J by 2 bases, and 13 bases separated the two germline ends.

V and J are TRBV4-1 and TRBJ1-2; TRBD1 matches 9 bases. V was pared by 3 bases and J by 8 bases, with 7 bases of the junction left unmatched. Germline V gives CDR1 MGHRA, CDR2 YSYEKL. This CDR3 region has 14 residues. DNA of the CDR3: TGCGCCAGCAGCCACTCGACAGGGGGGAAGGGCTACACCTTC. This gives the protein CASSHSTGGKGYTF.

The genes are TRBV4-3 and TRBJ1-5; D not resolved. V lost 1 base, J lost 4 bases, and 5 bases lay in between. Germline assignment: CDR1 LGHNA and CDR2 YSLEER. This CDR3 region has 13 residues. CDR3 amino acids: CASSQGSNQPQHF. The CDR3, as DNA: TGCGCCAGCAGCCAAGGATCTAATCAGCCCCAGCATTTT.

The chain employs TRBV9 and TRBJ2-1; weak D call: TRBD2 (6 bases). Germline-derived CDR1 and CDR2 are SGDLS and YYNGEE. V gave up 2 bases and J gave up 4 bases, with 13 bases separating them. The CDR3 is made up of 15 amino acids. The CDR3 reads CASSVGGAGYNEQFF. The CDR3 bases are TGTGCCAGCAGCGTGGGGGGAGCGGGTTACAATGAGCAGTTCTTC.

The rearrangement joins TRBV29-1 to TRBJ1-1; 8 nucleotides line up with TRBD1. CDR3 size: 17 residues. Losses at the gene ends were 4 bases for V and 5 bases for J; bases not matched to a gene: 18. Germline V gene lookup returns CDR1 SQVTM and CDR2 ANQGSEA. The CDR3 reads CSVGSLPDRGGGTEAFF. Written as DNA, the CDR3 is TGCAGCGTTGGGTCTCTGCCAGACAGGGGAGGAGGGACTGAAGCTTTCTTT. Together with reference TRBV29-1 and TRBJ1-1, the CDR3 gives the full variable domain: SAVISQKPSRDICQRGTSLTIQCQVDSQVTMMFWYRQQPGQSLTLIATANQGSEATYESGFVIDKFPISRPNLTFSTLTVSNMSPEDSSIYLCSVGSLPDRGGGTEAFFGQGTRLTVV.

V usage is TRBV5-4 and J usage is TRBJ2-3; 12 positions agree with TRBD2. Germline V gene data show CDR1 as SGHNT and CDR2 as YYREEE (reference sequence). CDR3 length: 16 residues. V was clipped by 4 bases and J by 1 base; unmatched bases: 4. CDR3 nucleotides: TGTGCCAGCAGCACCGGACTAGCGGGACGCACAGATACGCAGTATTTT. Protein product: CASSTGLAGRTDTQYF. Variable domain in full (rest from reference TRBV5-4 and TRBJ2-3): ETGVTQSPTHLIKTRGQQVTLRCSSQSGHNTVSWYQQALGQGPQFIFQYYREEENGRGNFPPRFSGLQFPNYSSELNVNALELDDSALYLCASSTGLAGRTDTQYFGPGTRLTVL.

This clone occurred a few times. J is TRBJ2-7 and V is TRBV27, with 9 bases fitting TRBD2. The CDR3 contains 18 residues. The V and J ends lost 1 base and 6 bases, in that order; junction bases with no gene match: 16. The germline CDR1 and CDR2 sequences are MNHEY and SMNVEV (reference sequence). The CDR3 region has the DNA TGTGCCAGCAGTTTATTGTCGGCCTCAGTAGCGGGAGTAAGCGAGCAGTACTTC. This sequence encodes CASSLLSASVAGVSEQYF.

The gene calls are TRBV2 and TRBJ1-1, with D possibly TRBD1 on 5 matching bases. The CDR3 is 15 amino acids. Germline V CDR1 and CDR2: SNHLY, FYNNEI. V lost 7 bases and J 5 bases, leaving 20 bases between the germline ends. CDR3 in amino acids: CASNLGGTGGTEAFF. CDR3 coding DNA: TGTGCCAGCAATCTCGGAGGGACTGGGGGTACTGAAGCTTTCTTT.

This clone was seen a handful of times. The CDR3 bases are TGTGCCACCAGCGGCAGTAGGGCTGGGGCCAACGTCCTGACTTTC. It is translated as CATSGSRAGANVLTF. V is TRBV15 and J is TRBJ2-6, with unresolved D. Germline loops: CDR1 LNHNV, CDR2 YYDKDF (reference sequence). The CDR3 extends over 15 amino acids. Trimming took off 5 bases at V and 2 bases at J, with 10 bases between the two ends.

The V and J genes are TRBV27 and TRBJ1-1; D perhaps matches TRBD1 (5 bases). Trimming removed 4 bases from V and 0 bases from J, with 12 bases in between. The CDR3 runs 15 residues. Germline assignment: CDR1 MNHEY and CDR2 SMNVEV (reference sequence). The CDR3 loop is CASSSGREMNTEAFF. The DNA of the CDR3 is TGTGCCAGCAGTTCTGGCAGGGAGATGAACACTGAAGCTTTCTTT.

Of note for this clone: An end of the junction does not agree with germline; a read error may underlie this. CDR3 protein: CASSPGLAGEQF. The CDR3 bases are TGTGCCAGCAGCCCCGGACTAGCGGGAGAACAATTC. The J gene is TRBJ2-4, the V gene TRBV28; TRBD2 matches at 13 bases. CDR3 size: 12 residues. Germline assignment: CDR1 MDHEN and CDR2 SYDVKM.

The chain couples TRBV19 to TRBJ1-2; D might be TRBD1 (6 bases). V lost 5 bases, J lost 8 bases, and 12 bases lay in between. Germline-derived CDR1 and CDR2 are LNHDA and SQIVND (reference sequence). The CDR3 is made up of 12 amino acids. CDR3 loop: CASSWGADGYTF. The CDR3 nucleotides are TGTGCCAGTAGTTGGGGGGCGGACGGCTACACCTTC. Full variable domain (outside the CDR3, taken from reference TRBV19 and TRBJ1-2): DGGITQSPKYLFRKEGQNVTLSCEQNLNHDAMYWYRQDPGQGLRLIYYSQIVNDFQKGDIAEGYSVSREKKESFPLTVTSAQKNPTAFYLCASSWGADGYTFGSGTRLTVV.

The V and J genes are TRBV7-9 and TRBJ2-4; possibly TRBD1 or TRBD2 for D (5 bases each). Germline CDR1 and CDR2: SEHNR and FQNEAQ (reference sequence). The CDR3 covers 16 residues. The ends were cut back, 6 bases at V and 0 bases at J, with 15 bases in the middle. This CDR3 reads CASSPVVGGAKNIQYF. The CDR3 DNA sequence: TGTGCCAGCAGTCCTGTAGTTGGGGGAGCCAAAAACATTCAGTACTTC.

The rearrangement links TRBV27 to TRBJ2-1; D is unresolved. Germline values: CDR1 MNHEY, CDR2 SMNVEV (reference sequence). V dropped 5 bases and J dropped 4 bases, with 9 bases sitting between them. The CDR3 sequence is 13 residues long. The CDR3 coding sequence is TGTGCCAGCAGTCCAGACAATTACAATGAGCAGTTCTTC. This gives the protein CASSPDNYNEQFF.

This rearrangement joins TRBV15 to TRBJ2-3; D gene unclear. The CDR3 covers 14 residues. The ends were cut back, 4 bases at V and 0 bases at J, with 8 bases in the middle. CDR1 and CDR2 from the germline V gene are LNHNV and YYDKDF (reference sequence). The CDR3 DNA follows: TGTGCCACCAGCAATACGATCAGCACAGATACGCAGTATTTT. The encoded protein is CATSNTISTDTQYF.

This clone was recorded a few times. The chain carries TRBV11-2 and TRBJ1-1; D is undetermined. This CDR3 is built from 13 residues. V gave up 3 bases and J gave up 3 bases, with 8 bases separating them. CDR1 and CDR2 from the germline V gene are SGHAT and FQNNGV. The CDR3 spells CASSFDDYTEAFF. The CDR3 region has the DNA TGTGCCAGCAGCTTCGACGATTACACTGAAGCTTTCTTT.

J is TRBJ1-2 and V is TRBV29-1; 7 bases line up with TRBD1. Trimming cost V 3 bases and J 5 bases; bases outside gene matches: 6. Germline values: CDR1 SQVTM, CDR2 ANQGSEA. This CDR3 comprises 13 residues. In DNA form, the CDR3 reads TGCAGCGTTGAGTTCAGGGGGAGGTATGGCTACACCTTC. Its translation: CSVEFRGRYGYTF.

The chain combines TRBV27 with TRBJ2-7, with 10 nucleotides matching TRBD1. Germline V lookup: CDR1 MNHEY, CDR2 SMNVEV (reference sequence). CDR3 length: 16 residues. Trimming took 6 bases from V and 2 from J; bases not matched to a gene: 10. CDR3 protein: CASSPPRGQGPYEQYF. The CDR3 DNA reads as TGTGCCAGCAGCCCCCCGCGGGGACAGGGGCCCTACGAGCAGTACTTC.

The rearrangement links TRBV7-9 to TRBJ1-1, with 7 bases aligning to TRBD1. Germline CDR1 reads SEHNR; CDR2 reads FQNEAQ (reference sequence). Trimming removed 5 bases from V and 7 bases from J; junction bases left unmatched: 4. This CDR3 comprises 12 residues. The CDR3 reads CASSLQGNEAFF. In DNA, the CDR3 is TGTGCCAGCAGCCTACAGGGGAATGAAGCTTTCTTT.

This clone was counted once. The J gene is TRBJ2-3, the V gene TRBV7-6; 7 nucleotides agree with TRBD2. The CDR3 is 14 residues long. Germline V CDR1 and CDR2: SGHVS, FNYEAQ. V lost 0 bases, J lost 4 bases, and 1 base stayed unmatched. CDR3 DNA sequence: TGTGCCAGCAGCTTAGCGGGAGGGGCAGATACGCAGTATTTT. Translating it yields CASSLAGGADTQYF.

This chain uses TRBV7-8 with TRBJ2-5; D is unresolved. Trimming took 2 bases from V and 5 from J, leaving 9 bases between them. The CDR3 extends over 13 amino acids. CDR1 SGHVS and CDR2 FQNEAQ come from the germline V gene. CDR3 DNA: TGTGCCAGCAGCTTAAGCCTAGGGGAGACCCAGTACTTC. Protein: CASSLSLGETQYF.